This TCR beta chain came from a study of T cell clonotyping in hematopoietic cell transplantation. The data were produced by immunoSEQ multiplex PCR, yet TCRdb's version contains in-frame clones alone and is incomplete. The sample lists roughly 46,000 clones, roughly 80% occurring once. The time point here: recipient sample about 28 days before transplant, after cytoreduction. This CDR3 is 17 amino acids long. Germline V gives CDR1 SGHTA, CDR2 FQGNSA. Trimming left V 5 bases short and J 2 bases short, with 20 bases between. Sequences were derived from peripheral blood mononuclear cells, sampled before stem cell transplant. This clonotype was sampled from a man between 60 and 70 years old with myelodysplastic syndrome. Some clones in this sample may be carry-over from other donors' samples. The chain uses TRBV7-2 and TRBJ2-3; possibly TRBD1 for D (5 bases). CDR3 in DNA: TGTGCCAGCAGCCCACCGGCACAGGCCATACTCACAGATACGCAGTATTTT. Its protein is CASSPPAQAILTDTQYF. Variable domain in full (rest from reference TRBV7-2 and TRBJ2-3): GAGVSQSPSNKVTEKGKDVELRCDPISGHTALYWYRQSLGQGLEFLIYFQGNSAPDKSGLPSDRFSAERTGGSVSTLTIQRTQQEDSAVYLCASSPPAQAILTDTQYFGPGTRLTVL.